This T cell receptor (beta chain) appears in the sequencing data of a study of human T cells and chemical hapten exposure. Background on the study: It was small differences in pooled library volume that mainly caused per-sample TCR yields to vary.

Study outcomes and limitations: No alteration of TCRs above 1 in 1000 frequency was seen with DPC sensitization.

Time point noted: healthy volunteer bleed at 6 weeks. Unfractionated whole blood was the source of the extracted total RNA. This clonotype came up a few times. What it binds is not known. During construction of the library, unique molecular identifiers were attached to individual cDNA molecules for quantitative, reproducible TCR counting. Original analysis: The number of TCRs in each sample had a median of approximately 93,000 and spanned about 23,224 to 690,600. TCRdb processed the RACE reads anew with MiXCR; each CDR3 protein has one entry. It is TCRdb's table, rather than the study itself, that gives the V and J calls and clone size. The table lists some 78,000 distinct CDR3 sequences, about 9% of them singletons. The CDR3 length is 14 residues. V was shortened by 11 bases and J by 4 bases, with 18 bases between the two germline ends. Germline CDR1 and CDR2: MNHNY and SVGAGI (reference sequence).

Sequences were obtained from whole blood. This clonotype was obtained from a male donor in good health. Some clones in this sample may be carry-over from other donors' samples. The chain links TRBV6-6 to TRBJ1-5; no clear D gene. The CDR3 region is CACHRDRQNQPQHF. For the CDR3, the DNA is TGTGCCTGTCACCGGGATCGGCAAAATCAGCCCCAGCATTTT.